The rows below give T cell receptor beta chains drawn from one sample of a study of blood T cell repertoires in COVID-19. Produced via immunoSEQ multiplex PCR; TCRdb's table is partial and in-frame only. The sample has 82,000 or so clones; about 89% are singletons. Input material: PBMCs or T cells enriched from blood (not recorded which). These receptors all stem from a woman aged 50 to 65 with acute COVID-19. Each CDR3 is given without its conserved first and last residue.

V gene: TRBV7-3; CDR3 length: 16; CDR3 protein: ASSLTRTSGGSTDTQY
V gene: TRBV19; CDR3 length: 13; CDR3 protein: ASSAYRGLREKLF
V gene: TRBV19; CDR3 length: 13; CDR3 protein: ASALYAKNTGELF
V gene: TRBV29-1; CDR3 length: 9; CDR3 protein: STASNTEAF
V gene: TRBV15; CDR3 length: 13; CDR3 protein: ATSRVSRGNQPQH
V gene: TRBV19; CDR3 length: 14; CDR3 protein: ASSTGQGASRQPQH
V gene: TRBV18; CDR3 length: 14; CDR3 protein: ASSPPGTNTGQPQH
V gene: TRBV7-2; CDR3 length: 14; CDR3 protein: ASSLVAGQGDYGYT
V gene: TRBV27; CDR3 length: 12; CDR3 protein: ASSPLAGDREQF
V gene: TRBV2; CDR3 length: 13; CDR3 protein: ASSAPGPSGNTIY
V gene: TRBV13; CDR3 length: 13; CDR3 protein: ASSSPEYHQETQY
V gene: TRBV6-5; CDR3 length: 12; CDR3 protein: ASTLGGLHYEQY
V gene: TRBV29-1; CDR3 length: 14; CDR3 protein: SVDSMGGGTNYGYT
V gene: TRBV7-9; CDR3 length: 15; CDR3 protein: ASSSGTSGYNTDTQY
V gene: TRBV19; CDR3 length: 10; CDR3 protein: ASSTGYEKLF
V gene: TRBV18; CDR3 length: 15; CDR3 protein: ASSLAHGGGGPDTQY
V gene: TRBV25-1; CDR3 length: 12; CDR3 protein: ASSGTGGDYGYT
V gene: TRBV4-3; CDR3 length: 11; CDR3 protein: ASSQEQRTTQY
V gene: TRBV6-2/TRBV6-3; CDR3 length: 13; CDR3 protein: ASSRDRGKNQPQH
V gene: TRBV5-5; CDR3 length: 11; CDR3 protein: ASSSGGGEKLF
V gene: TRBV29-1; CDR3 length: 16; CDR3 protein: SVTGTSSGGTHGDEQF
V gene: TRBV9; CDR3 length: 14; CDR3 protein: ASSGRTSGTYNEQF
V gene: TRBV12-3/TRBV12-4; CDR3 length: 11; CDR3 protein: ASTGGRDSPLH
V gene: TRBV7-3; CDR3 length: 13; CDR3 protein: ASSLTLGSLNEQF
V gene: TRBV7-6; CDR3 length: 12; CDR3 protein: ASSPGADYNEQF
V gene: TRBV27; CDR3 length: 10; CDR3 protein: ASSSSTGERY
V gene: TRBV19; CDR3 length: 12; CDR3 protein: ASTRDSTSYGYT
V gene: TRBV24-1; CDR3 length: 15; CDR3 protein: ATSDPSRGIRNQPQH
V gene: TRBV28; CDR3 length: 13; CDR3 protein: ASSLRGQGWNGYT
V gene: TRBV18; CDR3 length: 17; CDR3 protein: ASSPTSPRMSSYNSPLH
V gene: TRBV5-1; CDR3 length: 14; CDR3 protein: ASSLGGGGSSYEQY
V gene: TRBV27; CDR3 length: 12; CDR3 protein: ASSVTGGFRPQH
V gene: TRBV2; CDR3 length: 16; CDR3 protein: ASRGQGAQRIVRYGYT
V gene: TRBV30; CDR3 length: 11; CDR3 protein: AWTRRGNSPLH
V gene: TRBV7-9; CDR3 length: 12; CDR3 protein: ASSLYRGQETQY
V gene: TRBV27; CDR3 length: 11; CDR3 protein: ASSSAGTGEQY
V gene: TRBV24-1; CDR3 length: 13; CDR3 protein: ATSDRGVQNTEAF
V gene: TRBV5-1; CDR3 length: 14; CDR3 protein: ASSQRAGKDNYGYT
V gene: TRBV9; CDR3 length: 14; CDR3 protein: ASSAGQGGESQPQH
V gene: TRBV2; CDR3 length: 13; CDR3 protein: ASSGGKTGVGKLF
V gene: TRBV19; CDR3 length: 13; CDR3 protein: ASSRTSGIYNEQF
V gene: TRBV30; CDR3 length: 10; CDR3 protein: AWSTSENIQY